This T cell receptor beta chain originates from a study of T cell responses to AZD1222 COVID-19 vaccine. Regarding the study as a whole: Baseline seropositivity occurred in only a handful of AZD1222 recipients.

The CDR3 contains 15 residues. With 4 bases removed from V and 5 bases from J, the gap between germline ends came to 16 bases. CDR1 SGHKS and CDR2 YYEKEE come from the germline V gene (reference sequence). Combined were second doses at about 4 or about 12 weeks. Turning to this clone: Its target is unknown.

Sequencing was performed with immunoSEQ multiplex PCR; in TCRdb, only in-frame clones are kept and a portion is missing. The profile covers around 150,000 clones, with about 93% appearing a single time and approximately 6.5% taken by the ten largest. The specimen comprised peripheral blood, sampled 28 days after the second AZD1222 dose. This receptor was taken from an adult who received the AZD1222 COVID-19 vaccine. The chain combines TRBV5-5 with TRBJ1-3; weak D call: TRBD1 (6 bases). The CDR3 protein is CASSPAGGRRNTIYF. The DNA for the CDR3 is TGTGCCAGCAGCCCCGCGGGGGGGCGCAGAAACACCATATATTTT. The whole variable domain, filled in from reference TRBV5-5 and TRBJ1-3, reads DAGVTQSPTHLIKTRGQQVTLRCSPISGHKSVSWYQQVLGQGPQFIFQYYEKEERGRGNFPDRFSARQFPNYSSELNVNALLLGDSALYLCASSPAGGRRNTIYFGEGSWLTVV.